The clone carrying this TCR beta chain was counted ten times or more. Per the germline V gene, CDR1 is LNHDA and CDR2 is SQIVND (reference sequence). This CDR3 comprises 15 residues. V gave up 5 bases and J gave up 7 bases; unmatched junction bases: 12. The data were taken from a study of T cells in Graves' hyperthyroidism and ophthalmopathy. As for the study in general: The initial diagnosis was the point when peripheral blood was collected, ahead of any treatment.

At least 3 on the Clinical Activity Score was recorded for ophthalmopathy patients, who also had NOSPECS grade at least 4 and duration under 3 months. Investigators excluded patients with uncontrolled infection, other autoimmune disease, pregnancy or lactation. Amplification yielded TCR beta CDR3 regions, with RNA transcripts as the source. HTBI primers were used for first-round RT-PCR of the TCR CDR3. TCRdb redid the calling of the multiplex PCR reads with MiXCR, one entry per CDR3 protein. The repertoire holds approximately 250,000 distinct CDR3 sequences, with approximately 23% as singletons. The sequenced material came from blood. This receptor was identified in a woman in her thirties or forties with Graves' ophthalmopathy. The chain is built from TRBV19 and TRBJ1-2; 8 bases match TRBD1. CDR3 DNA sequence: TGTGCCAGTAGTGGGAGACAGGGGAACGGTGTTGGCTACACCTTC. Translated, it gives CASSGRQGNGVGYTF.